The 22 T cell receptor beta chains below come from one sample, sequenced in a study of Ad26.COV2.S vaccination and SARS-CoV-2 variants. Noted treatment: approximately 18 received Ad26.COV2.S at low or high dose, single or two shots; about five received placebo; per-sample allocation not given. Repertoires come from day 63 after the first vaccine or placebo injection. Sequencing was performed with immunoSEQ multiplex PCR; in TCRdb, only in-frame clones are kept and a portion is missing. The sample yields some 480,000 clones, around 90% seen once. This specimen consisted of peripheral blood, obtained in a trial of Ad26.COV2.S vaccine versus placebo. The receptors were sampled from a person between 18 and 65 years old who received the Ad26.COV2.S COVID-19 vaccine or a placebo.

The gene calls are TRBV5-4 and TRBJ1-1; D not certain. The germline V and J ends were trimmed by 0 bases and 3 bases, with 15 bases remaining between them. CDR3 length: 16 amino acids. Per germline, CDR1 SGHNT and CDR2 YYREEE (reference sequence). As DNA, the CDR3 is TGTGCCAGCAGCTTGGGCGGGGTCCACTTGGACACTGAAGCTTTCTTT. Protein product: CASSLGGVHLDTEAFF.

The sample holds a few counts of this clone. CDR3 DNA sequence: TGTGCCAGCAGCCAAGACCCGGGACTGAGTGGCTACACCTTC. Protein product: CASSQDPGLSGYTF. The V and J genes are TRBV3-1 (or the pseudogene TRBV3-2) and TRBJ1-2; TRBD1 might be the D (5 bases). Trimming took 0 bases from V and 7 from J, leaving 12 bases between them. Germline V gene sequence: CDR1 LGHDT, CDR2 YNNKEL (reference sequence). The CDR3 loop spans 14 amino acids.

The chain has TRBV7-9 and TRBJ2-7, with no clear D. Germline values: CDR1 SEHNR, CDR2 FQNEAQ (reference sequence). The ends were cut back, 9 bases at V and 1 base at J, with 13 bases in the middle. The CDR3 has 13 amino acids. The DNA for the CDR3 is TGTGCCAGTGAACGAAGCGTATCCTACGAGCAGTACTTC. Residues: CASERSVSYEQYF.

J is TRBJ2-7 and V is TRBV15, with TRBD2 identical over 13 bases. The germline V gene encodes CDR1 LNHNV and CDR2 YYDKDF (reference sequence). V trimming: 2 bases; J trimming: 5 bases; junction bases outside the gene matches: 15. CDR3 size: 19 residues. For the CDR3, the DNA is TGTGCCACCAGCAGACAACGAACGACTAGCGGGAGGCCCAGGGACGAGCAGTACTTC. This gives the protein CATSRQRTTSGRPRDEQYF.

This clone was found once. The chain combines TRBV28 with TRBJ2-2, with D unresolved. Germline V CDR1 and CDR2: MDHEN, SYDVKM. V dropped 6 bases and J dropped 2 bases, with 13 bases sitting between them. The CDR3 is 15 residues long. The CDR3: CASRPPRANTGELFF. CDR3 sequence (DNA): TGTGCCAGCAGGCCGCCTCGGGCCAACACCGGGGAGCTGTTTTTT.

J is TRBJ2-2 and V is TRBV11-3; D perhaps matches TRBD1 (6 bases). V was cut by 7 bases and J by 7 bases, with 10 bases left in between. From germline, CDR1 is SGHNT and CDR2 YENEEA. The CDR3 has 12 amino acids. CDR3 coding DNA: TGTGCCAGCAAGCAAGGGGGCGGGGAGCTGTTTTTT. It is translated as CASKQGGGELFF. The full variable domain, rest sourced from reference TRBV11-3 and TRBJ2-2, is EAGVVQSPRYKIIEKKQPVAFWCNPISGHNTLYWYLQNLGQGPELLIRYENEEAVDDSQLPKDRFSAERLKGVDSTLKIQPAELGDSAVYLCASKQGGGELFFGEGSRLTVL.

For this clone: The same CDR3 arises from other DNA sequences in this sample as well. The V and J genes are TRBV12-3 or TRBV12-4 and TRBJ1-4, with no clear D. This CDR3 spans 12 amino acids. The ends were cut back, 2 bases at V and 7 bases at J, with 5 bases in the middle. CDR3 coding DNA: TGTGCCAGCAGTTTATTTGGTGAAAAACTGTTTTTT. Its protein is CASSLFGEKLFF.

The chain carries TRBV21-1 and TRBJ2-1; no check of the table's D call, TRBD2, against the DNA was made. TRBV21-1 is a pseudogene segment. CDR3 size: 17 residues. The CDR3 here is CASSKVLSGRSYNEQFF. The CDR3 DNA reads TGTGCCAGCAGCAAAGTGCTTAGCGGGAGATCCTACAATGAGCAGTTCTTC.

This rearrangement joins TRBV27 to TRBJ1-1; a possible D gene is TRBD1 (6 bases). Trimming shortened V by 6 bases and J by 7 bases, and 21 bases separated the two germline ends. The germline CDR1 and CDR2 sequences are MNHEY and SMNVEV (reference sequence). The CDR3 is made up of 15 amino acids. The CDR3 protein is CASSEAGGPRGEAFF. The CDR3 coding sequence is TGTGCCAGCAGCGAAGCGGGGGGGCCTCGTGGTGAAGCTTTCTTT.

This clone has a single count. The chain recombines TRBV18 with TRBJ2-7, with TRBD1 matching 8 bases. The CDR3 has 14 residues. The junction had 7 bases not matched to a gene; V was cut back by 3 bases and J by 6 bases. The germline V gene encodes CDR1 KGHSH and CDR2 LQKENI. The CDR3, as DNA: TGTGCCAGCTCACCTACAGGGGGGTTCGGCGAGCAGTACTTC. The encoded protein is CASSPTGGFGEQYF.

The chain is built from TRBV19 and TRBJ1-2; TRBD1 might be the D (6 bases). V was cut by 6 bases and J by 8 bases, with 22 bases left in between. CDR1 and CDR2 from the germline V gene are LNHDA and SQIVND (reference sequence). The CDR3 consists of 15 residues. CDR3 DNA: TGTGCCAGTAGGGTGATCTTACAGGGTTCCGGAGGCTACACCTTC. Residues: CASRVILQGSGGYTF.

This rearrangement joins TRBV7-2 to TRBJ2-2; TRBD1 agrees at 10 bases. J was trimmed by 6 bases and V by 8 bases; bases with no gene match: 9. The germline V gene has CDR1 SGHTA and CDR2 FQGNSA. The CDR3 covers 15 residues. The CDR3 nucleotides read TGTGCCAGCTCGACCGGGACAGGGGTTGCCGGGGAGCTGTTTTTT. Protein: CASSTGTGVAGELFF. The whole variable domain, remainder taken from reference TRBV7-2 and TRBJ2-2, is GAGVSQSPSNKVTEKGKDVELRCDPISGHTALYWYRQSLGQGLEFLIYFQGNSAPDKSGLPSDRFSAERTGGSVSTLTIQRTQQEDSAVYLCASSTGTGVAGELFFGEGSRLTVL.

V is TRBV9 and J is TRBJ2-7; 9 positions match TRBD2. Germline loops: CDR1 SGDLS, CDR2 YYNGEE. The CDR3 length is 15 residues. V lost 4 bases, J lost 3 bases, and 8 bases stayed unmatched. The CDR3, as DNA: TGTGCCAGCAGCTCCTCGGCGGGAGGGGTCTACGAGCAGTACTTC. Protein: CASSSSAGGVYEQYF.

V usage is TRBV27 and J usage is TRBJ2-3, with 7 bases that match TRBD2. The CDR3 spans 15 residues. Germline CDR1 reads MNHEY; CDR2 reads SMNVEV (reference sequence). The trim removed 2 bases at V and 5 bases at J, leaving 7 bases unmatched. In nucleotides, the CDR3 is TGTGCCAGCAGTTTAGGGGACTATGGTGGAGATACGCAGTATTTT. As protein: CASSLGDYGGDTQYF.

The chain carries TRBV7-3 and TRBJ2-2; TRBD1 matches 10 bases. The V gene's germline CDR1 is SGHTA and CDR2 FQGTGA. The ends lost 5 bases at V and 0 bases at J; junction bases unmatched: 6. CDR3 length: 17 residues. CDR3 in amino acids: CASSLKGQGSNTGELFF. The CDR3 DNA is TGTGCCAGCAGCCTAAAGGGACAGGGGTCGAACACCGGGGAGCTGTTTTTT.

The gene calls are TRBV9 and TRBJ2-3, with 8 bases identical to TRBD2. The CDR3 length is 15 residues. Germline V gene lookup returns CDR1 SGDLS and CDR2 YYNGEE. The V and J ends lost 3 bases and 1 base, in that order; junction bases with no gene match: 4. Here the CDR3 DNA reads TGTGCCAGCAGCGCAGAACTAGCGGGCACAGATACGCAGTATTTT. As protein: CASSAELAGTDTQYF.

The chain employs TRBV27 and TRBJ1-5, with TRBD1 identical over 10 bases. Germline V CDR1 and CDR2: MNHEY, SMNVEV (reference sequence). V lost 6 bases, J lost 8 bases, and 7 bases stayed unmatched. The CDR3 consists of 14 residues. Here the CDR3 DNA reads TGTGCCAGCAGCCTCGGGACAGGGGTTGAGCCCCAGCATTTT. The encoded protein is CASSLGTGVEPQHF.

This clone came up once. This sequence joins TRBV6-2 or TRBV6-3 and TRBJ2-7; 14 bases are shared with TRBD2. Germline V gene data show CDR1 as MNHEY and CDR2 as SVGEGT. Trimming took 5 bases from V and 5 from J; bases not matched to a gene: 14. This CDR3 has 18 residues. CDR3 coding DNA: TGTGCCAGCAGTAAACACGGGACTAGCGGGGGTGTCGTCCACGAGCAGTACTTC. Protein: CASSKHGTSGGVVHEQYF.

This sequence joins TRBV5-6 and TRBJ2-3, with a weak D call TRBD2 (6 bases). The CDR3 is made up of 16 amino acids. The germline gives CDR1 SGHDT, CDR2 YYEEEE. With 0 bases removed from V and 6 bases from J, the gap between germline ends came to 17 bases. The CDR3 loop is CASSLAGRERVDTQYF. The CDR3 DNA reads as TGTGCCAGCAGCTTGGCCGGACGGGAGCGGGTGGATACGCAGTATTTT.

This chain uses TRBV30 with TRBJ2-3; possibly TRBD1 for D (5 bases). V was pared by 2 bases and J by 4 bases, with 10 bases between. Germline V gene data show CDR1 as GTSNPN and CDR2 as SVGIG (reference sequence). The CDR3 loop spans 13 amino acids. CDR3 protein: CAWSQGNSDTQYF. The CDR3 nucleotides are TGTGCCTGGAGTCAGGGCAACTCAGATACGCAGTATTTT.

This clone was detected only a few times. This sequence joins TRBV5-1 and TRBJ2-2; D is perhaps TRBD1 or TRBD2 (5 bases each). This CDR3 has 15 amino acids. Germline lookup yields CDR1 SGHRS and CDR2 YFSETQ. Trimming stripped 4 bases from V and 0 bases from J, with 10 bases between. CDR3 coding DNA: TGCGCCAGCAGCGGGACCGCAGCGAACACCGGGGAGCTGTTTTTT. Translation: CASSGTAANTGELFF.

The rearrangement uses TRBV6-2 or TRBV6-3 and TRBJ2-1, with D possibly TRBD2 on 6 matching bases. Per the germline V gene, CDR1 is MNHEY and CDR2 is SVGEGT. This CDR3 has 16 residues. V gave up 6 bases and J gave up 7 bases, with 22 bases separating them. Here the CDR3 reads CASSLMEGPWVNEQFF. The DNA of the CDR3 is TGTGCCAGCAGCCTTATGGAGGGCCCCTGGGTGAATGAGCAGTTCTTC.